These T cell receptor beta chains were read from a single sample in a study of blood T cell repertoires in COVID-19. The method was immunoSEQ multiplex PCR; TCRdb's version includes in-frame clones alone and lacks a portion of them. The sample consists of about 300,000 clones, approximately 89% of them appearing once. The sample taken for sequencing was peripheral blood. The receptor set was obtained from a young woman with COVID-19, enrolled during active disease. Both conserved end residues are part of each CDR3. D genes are given only for firm matches. Size is omitted from some rows. Given values are once, few, many or a class for expanded clones.

>14|NA|TRBD1|TRBV5-6|TRBJ2-4
CASSLVQGGNIQYF
TGTGCCAGCAGCTTGGTACAGGGGGGAAACATTCAGTACTTC
>16|NA|TRBD1|TRBV19|TRBJ1-5
CASSRVDRGRIQPQHF
TGTGCCAGTAGCCGAGTTGACAGGGGGCGTATTCAGCCCCAGCATTTT
>17|NA|NA|TRBV5-4|TRBJ1-1
CASSEAFTRFMNTEAFF
TGTGCCAGCAGCGAAGCTTTTACCAGGTTCATGAACACTGAAGCTTTCTTT
>16|NA|TRBD1|TRBV11-2|TRBJ2-7
CASSVGQGWSSYEQYF
TGTGCCAGCAGCGTAGGACAGGGGTGGTCCTCCTACGAGCAGTACTTC
>17|NA|TRBD2|TRBV30|TRBJ2-3
CAWTSGGAGSVVDTQYF
TGTGCCTGGACTTCGGGGGGGGCTGGGTCGGTGGTAGATACGCAGTATTTT
>13|NA|NA|TRBV7-2|TRBJ2-3
CASSLGREDTQYF
TGTGCCAGCAGCTTAGGACGGGAAGATACGCAGTATTTT
>14|NA|TRBD1|TRBV6-5|TRBJ1-4
CASSYQQGAEKLFF
TGTGCCAGCAGTTACCAACAGGGGGCGGAAAAACTGTTTTTT
>14|NA|NA|TRBV5-1|TRBJ2-2
CASSPRQNTGELFF
TGCGCCAGCAGCCCGAGGCAGAACACCGGGGAGCTGTTTTTT
>11|NA|NA|TRBV28|TRBJ1-2
CASSTGQGYTF
TGTGCCAGCAGCACAGGACAGGGCTACACCTTC
>19|NA|TRBD1|TRBV4-1|TRBJ1-1
CASSPNFQGAGGLGTEAFF
TGCGCCAGCAGCCCGAACTTCCAGGGGGCCGGGGGGTTGGGAACTGAAGCTTTCTTT
>12|NA|NA|TRBV30|TRBJ1-2
CAWTQLEDGYTF
TGTGCCTGGACCCAATTAGAAGATGGCTACACCTTC
>18|NA|TRBD2|TRBV4-2|TRBJ2-7
CASSQAGTLAGASYEQYF
TGTGCCAGCAGCCAAGCGGGGACTCTAGCGGGGGCTTCCTACGAGCAGTACTTC
>17|NA|NA|TRBV5-4|TRBJ1-2
CASSLAGGLRGGYGYTF
TGTGCCAGCAGCTTGGCCGGGGGACTACGGGGCGGCTATGGCTACACCTTC
>14|NA|NA|TRBV6-5|TRBJ1-5
CASRNLQGNQPQHF
TGTGCCAGCAGAAACCTCCAGGGGAATCAGCCCCAGCATTTT
>13|NA|TRBD1|TRBV6-5|TRBJ1-3
CASSYGTGDTIYF
TGTGCCAGCAGTTACGGGACAGGGGACACCATATATTTT
>13|NA|TRBD1|TRBV19|TRBJ1-3
CASGDRAGNTIYF
TGTGCCAGTGGGGACAGGGCCGGAAACACCATATATTTT
>12|once|NA|TRBV5-1|TRBJ1-1
CASSWDSGEAFF
TGCGCCAGCAGCTGGGACTCAGGTGAAGCTTTCTTT
>13|NA|NA|TRBV6-5|TRBJ1-1
CASRRGKDTEAFF
TGTGCCAGCCGGCGGGGTAAGGACACTGAAGCTTTCTTT
>15|NA|NA|TRBV3-1/TRBV3-2|TRBJ1-2
CASSRAGGPFYGYTF
TGTGCCAGCAGCCGGGCAGGAGGGCCTTTCTATGGCTACACCTTC
>13|NA|NA|TRBV6-2/TRBV6-3|TRBJ2-2
CASSYINTGELFF
TGTGCCAGCAGTTATATTAACACCGGGGAGCTGTTTTTT
>15|NA|NA|TRBV6-5|TRBJ1-5
CASRPWEGGDQPQHF
TGTGCCAGCAGGCCCTGGGAGGGCGGGGATCAGCCCCAGCATTTT
>13|NA|NA|TRBV29-1|TRBJ1-2
CSVVGQLHYGYTF
TGCAGCGTTGTCGGACAGCTTCACTATGGCTACACCTTC
>17|NA|TRBD2|TRBV7-2|TRBJ2-3
CASSLTLAGALTDTQYF
TGTGCCAGCAGCTTAACGCTAGCGGGGGCACTCACAGATACGCAGTATTTT
>12|NA|NA|TRBV27|TRBJ2-5
CASRGGEETQYF
TGTGCCAGCAGGGGAGGTGAAGAGACCCAGTACTTC
>14|NA|TRBD2|TRBV7-2|TRBJ2-7
CASSLGLAGYEQYF
TGTGCCAGCAGCCTGGGACTAGCGGGCTACGAGCAGTACTTC
>14|NA|NA|TRBV7-2|TRBJ2-7
CASSPRVGGYEQYF
TGTGCCAGCAGCCCAAGGGTGGGGGGCTACGAGCAGTACTTC
>13|few|NA|TRBV3-1/TRBV3-2|TRBJ1-2
CASSQASRGGYTF
TGTGCCAGCAGCCAGGCCTCCAGGGGTGGCTACACCTTC
>18|NA|TRBD1|TRBV2|TRBJ1-2
CASSDSRWTGEGSGGYTF
TGTGCCAGCAGTGACTCACGGTGGACAGGGGAAGGGAGTGGTGGCTACACCTTC
>15|NA|NA|TRBV6-5|TRBJ2-1
CASSLEGLSYNEQFF
TGTGCCAGCAGTTTAGAGGGACTCAGCTACAATGAGCAGTTCTTC
>13|NA|NA|TRBV14|TRBJ2-5
CASSPSEVETQYF
TGTGCCAGCAGCCCGAGCGAGGTGGAGACCCAGTACTTC
>14|once|NA|TRBV13|TRBJ2-2
CASSLDPTDGELFF
TGTGCCAGCAGCTTAGACCCAACAGACGGGGAGCTGTTTTTT
>17|NA|NA|TRBV4-2|TRBJ2-1
CASSQDPSPSSYNEQFF
TGTGCCAGCAGCCAAGATCCGAGCCCAAGCTCCTACAATGAGCAGTTCTTC
>14|NA|TRBD2|TRBV7-6|TRBJ2-5
CASSFGTSSETQYF
TGTGCCAGCAGCTTCGGGACTAGCTCGGAGACCCAGTACTTC